Following are 21 T cell receptor beta chains from one sample sequenced in a study of blood T cell repertoires in COVID-19. Sequencing was performed with immunoSEQ multiplex PCR; in TCRdb, only in-frame clones are kept and a portion is missing. The sample records 150,000 to 160,000 clones, around 83% being singletons. Sequenced: peripheral blood. All receptors come from a woman between 45 and 60 years old with acute or convalescent COVID-19.

V gene TRBV19 combines with J gene TRBJ1-5; the match to TRBD1 covers 8 bases. Germline CDR1 is LNHDA and CDR2 is SQIVND (reference sequence). J gave up 5 bases and V 6 bases, and 9 bases lay outside the gene matches. The CDR3 covers 15 residues. CDR3 amino acids: CASSPNPGGDQPQHF. The CDR3 DNA reads TGTGCCAGTAGCCCCAACCCAGGGGGCGATCAGCCCCAGCATTTT.

The chain joins TRBV5-8 to TRBJ1-1, with D maybe TRBD1 (6 bases). Germline CDR1 SGHTS, CDR2 YDEGEE. The CDR3 covers 13 residues. Trimming took 4 bases from V and 8 from J, leaving 15 bases between them. The CDR3 region is CASSLQGSSEAFF. The CDR3 coding sequence is TGTGCCAGCAGCCTACAGGGAAGCTCAGAAGCTTTCTTT. Variable domain in full (rest from reference TRBV5-8 and TRBJ1-1): EAGVTQSPTHLIKTRGQQATLRCSPISGHTSVYWYQQALGLGLQFLLWYDEGEERNRGNFPPRFSGRQFPNYSSELNVNALELEDSALYLCASSLQGSSEAFFGQGTRLTVV.

This chain uses TRBV11-2 with TRBJ1-3; no clear D gene. Trimming pared 2 bases from V and 7 bases from J, leaving 15 bases between. The CDR3 runs 15 residues. Germline V lookup: CDR1 SGHAT, CDR2 FQNNGV. CDR3 nucleotide sequence: TGTGCCAGCAGCTTAAATAGAGCGGCGCTGAACACCATATATTTT. This translates into CASSLNRAALNTIYF.

The chain carries TRBV7-2 and TRBJ2-2; D not certain. The V end lost 5 bases, the J end lost 4 bases, and 11 bases lay between the germline ends. Germline V gene sequence: CDR1 SGHTA, CDR2 FQGNSA. The CDR3 is 14 amino acids. The CDR3 coding sequence is TGTGCCAGCAGCCCCCCATTAGCCACCGGGGAGCTGTTTTTT. This gives the protein CASSPPLATGELFF.

This clone came up a few times. This chain connects TRBV10-3 to TRBJ2-7; TRBD2 is a possible D gene (5 bases). The V end was cut by 0 bases, the J end by 2 bases, with 8 bases between. CDR3 length equals 14 residues. Germline V gene sequence: CDR1 ENHRY, CDR2 SYGVKD. In nucleotides, the CDR3 is TGTGCCATCAGTGAGTCGGCCGGGACCTACGAGCAGTACTTC. Encoded protein: CAISESAGTYEQYF.

This clone has just a few counts. V is TRBV4-2 and J is TRBJ1-6; D is uncertain. V shed 1 base and J shed 8 bases, with 12 bases lying between them. This CDR3 has 15 residues. Germline values: CDR1 LGHNA, CDR2 YNFKEQ. Here the CDR3 reads CASSQGLQEDSPLHF. The CDR3 nucleotides read TGTGCCAGCAGCCAAGGATTGCAGGAAGATTCACCCCTCCACTTT.

The CDR3 nucleotides are TGTGCCACCAGCGGCGGGACAGGGGGAGGGCAAGGTGGCTACACCTTC. Its protein product is CATSGGTGGGQGGYTF. The chain joins TRBV15 to TRBJ1-2; 11 nucleotides agree with TRBD1. This CDR3 is 16 amino acids long. Losses at the gene ends were 5 bases for V and 7 bases for J; bases not matched to a gene: 12. The germline V gene has CDR1 LNHNV and CDR2 YYDKDF (reference sequence).

The chain carries TRBV18 and TRBJ1-3; possibly TRBD1 for D (5 bases). This CDR3 is built from 12 residues. Germline loops: CDR1 KGHSH, CDR2 LQKENI. Trimming cost V 5 bases and J 9 bases, with 11 bases left between them. The CDR3 sequence is CASSTGPATIYF. The CDR3 DNA sequence: TGTGCCAGCTCAACAGGTCCGGCCACCATATATTTT.

The CDR3 bases are TGTGCCAGCAGCTTCCCGGGATCACCCCTCCACTTT. This codes for CASSFPGSPLHF. This chain connects TRBV7-8 to TRBJ1-6; no clear D gene. Trimming left V 3 bases short and J 10 bases short, with 7 bases between. This CDR3 spans 12 amino acids. Germline lookup yields CDR1 SGHVS and CDR2 FQNEAQ.

The chain employs TRBV12-3 or TRBV12-4 and TRBJ2-7; D is unclear. Trimming took 5 bases from V and 4 from J, leaving 12 bases between them. This CDR3 is built from 13 residues. The CDR3 reads CASSLTARYEQYF. In nucleotides, the CDR3 is TGTGCCAGCAGTCTGACGGCCAGGTACGAGCAGTACTTC.

The CDR3 DNA reads TGTGCCAGCAGTTCTATCACCGGGGAGCTGTTTTTT. It codes for CASSSITGELFF. The gene calls are TRBV6-5 and TRBJ2-2; D gene uncertain. The CDR3 runs to 12 residues. The germline CDR1 and CDR2 sequences are MNHEY and SVGAGI. V lost 4 bases and J 4 bases, leaving 4 bases between the germline ends.

This clone was seen a handful of times. CDR3 DNA: TGTGCCATCTCAGGTCCCCTGAACACTGAAGCTTTCTTT. Translating gives CAISGPLNTEAFF. The J gene is TRBJ1-1, the V gene TRBV6-5; D call uncertain. CDR1 is MNHEY, CDR2 SVGAGI, per germline. V was cut by 10 bases and J by 0 bases, with 12 bases left in between. CDR3 length: 13 amino acids.

The rearrangement joins TRBV15 to TRBJ1-6, with a tentative D call TRBD1 (6 bases). The germline gives CDR1 LNHNV, CDR2 YYDKDF (reference sequence). There are 14 residues in the CDR3. Trimming took off 3 bases at V and 7 bases at J, with 10 bases between the two ends. CDR3 nucleotides: TGTGCCACCAGCAGCGACAGGAAGAATTCACCCCTCCACTTT. It is translated as CATSSDRKNSPLHF.

This clone was seen more than once but under ten times. The rearrangement links TRBV18 to TRBJ1-4; D is uncertain. V lost 2 bases and J lost 7, with 8 bases in between. The CDR3 spans 13 residues. The germline V gene has CDR1 KGHSH and CDR2 LQKENI. Here the CDR3 DNA reads TGTGCCAGCTCACCAGTGGTCGGTGAAAAACTGTTTTTT. Translation gives CASSPVVGEKLFF.

The chain couples TRBV9 to TRBJ2-1; unclear D gene. There are 13 residues in the CDR3. Germline loops: CDR1 SGDLS, CDR2 YYNGEE. V lost 4 bases and J 5 bases, leaving 10 bases between the germline ends. For the CDR3, the DNA is TGTGCCAGCAGCCCCTACCCCCACAATGAGCAGTTCTTC. Its translation: CASSPYPHNEQFF.

The V call is TRBV14, the J call TRBJ1-4, with 8 positions matching TRBD1. V lost 4 bases and J lost 8; bases outside the gene matches: 6. The germline CDR1 and CDR2 sequences are SGHDN and FVKESK. The CDR3 loop spans 14 amino acids. CDR3 in DNA: TGTGCCAGCAGCCCGAGACAGGGGACCGAAAAACTGTTTTTT. As protein: CASSPRQGTEKLFF.

The genes are TRBV24-1 and TRBJ2-1, with TRBD2 identical over 10 bases. Germline values: CDR1 KGHDR, CDR2 SFDVKD. V dropped 4 bases and J dropped 7; count of bases not matched to a gene: 3. This CDR3 contains 14 residues. As DNA, the CDR3 is TGTGCCACCAGTGAGGCTAGCGGGAGTAATGAGCAGTTCTTC. Translation gives CATSEASGSNEQFF.

The rearrangement links TRBV7-6 to TRBJ1-5, with 9 bases matching TRBD1. Per germline, CDR1 SGHVS and CDR2 FNYEAQ. This CDR3 is built from 17 residues. Trimming removed 4 bases from V and 3 bases from J; junction bases left unmatched: 10. The chain's CDR3 is CASSSRPGQGLNQPQHF. The CDR3 DNA sequence: TGTGCCAGCAGCTCCCGGCCGGGACAGGGACTCAATCAGCCCCAGCATTTT.

This chain uses TRBV3-1 (or the pseudogene TRBV3-2) with TRBJ1-2; no firm D call. The CDR3 loop spans 15 amino acids. Germline CDR1 and CDR2: LGHDT and YNNKEL (reference sequence). The V gene lost 0 bases and the J gene lost 0 bases, with 8 bases spanning the gap. CDR3 loop: CASSQERVANYGYTF. The CDR3 DNA sequence: TGTGCCAGCAGCCAAGAGCGGGTTGCTAACTATGGCTACACCTTC.

The chain employs TRBV5-1 and TRBJ2-5; D unclear. The CDR3 loop spans 14 amino acids. V was cut by 0 bases and J by 1 base, with 7 bases left in between. Germline V gives CDR1 SGHRS, CDR2 YFSETQ. The CDR3 coding sequence is TGCGCCAGCAGCTTGGGACACCTCCAAGAGACCCAGTACTTC. This translates into CASSLGHLQETQYF.

This clone occurred once. The CDR3 loop reads CASSLALAGANEQFF. The CDR3 DNA follows: TGTGCCAGCAGCTTAGCCCTAGCGGGAGCCAATGAGCAGTTCTTC. The chain couples TRBV7-3 to TRBJ2-1; 10 bases are a match to TRBD2. The CDR3 is made up of 15 amino acids. After removal of 2 bases from V and 6 bases from J, the junction contained 4 bases not matched to a gene. Germline loops: CDR1 SGHTA, CDR2 FQGTGA.